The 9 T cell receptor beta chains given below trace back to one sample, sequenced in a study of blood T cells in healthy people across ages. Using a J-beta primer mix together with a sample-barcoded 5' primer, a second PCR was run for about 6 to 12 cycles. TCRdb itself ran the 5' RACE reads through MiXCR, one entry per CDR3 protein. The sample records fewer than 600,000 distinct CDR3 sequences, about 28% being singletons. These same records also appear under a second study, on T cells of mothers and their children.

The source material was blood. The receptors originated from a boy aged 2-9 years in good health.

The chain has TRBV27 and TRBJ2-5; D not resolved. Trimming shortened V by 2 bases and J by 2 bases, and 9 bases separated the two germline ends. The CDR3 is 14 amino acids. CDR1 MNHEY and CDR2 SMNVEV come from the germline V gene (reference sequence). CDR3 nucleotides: TGTGCCAGCAGTTTAGGAAAACAGCAAGAGACCCAGTACTTC. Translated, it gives CASSLGKQQETQYF.

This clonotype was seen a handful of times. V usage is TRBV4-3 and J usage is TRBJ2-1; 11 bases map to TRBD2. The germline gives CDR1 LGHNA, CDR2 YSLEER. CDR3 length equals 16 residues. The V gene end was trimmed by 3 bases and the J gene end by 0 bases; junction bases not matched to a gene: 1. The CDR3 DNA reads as TGCGCCAGCAGCCACACTAGCGGGAGCTCCTACAATGAGCAGTTCTTC. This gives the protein CASSHTSGSSYNEQFF.

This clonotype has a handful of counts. For the CDR3, the DNA is TGTGCCAGCAGCTTGGGTAATCCGAGGGAGACCCAGTACTTC. This encodes CASSLGNPRETQYF. The chain is built from TRBV11-2 and TRBJ2-5; D gene uncertain. Trimming left V 3 bases short and J 5 bases short, with 13 bases between. CDR1 and CDR2 (germline): SGHAT, FQNNGV. The CDR3 has 14 amino acids.

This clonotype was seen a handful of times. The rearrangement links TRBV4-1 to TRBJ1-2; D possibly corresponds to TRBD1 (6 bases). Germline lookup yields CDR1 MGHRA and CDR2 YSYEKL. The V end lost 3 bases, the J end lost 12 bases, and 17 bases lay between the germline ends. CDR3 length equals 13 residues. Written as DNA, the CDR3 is TGCGCCAGCAGCCACCTTGGTCCGGGACACAACACCTTC. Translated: CASSHLGPGHNTF.

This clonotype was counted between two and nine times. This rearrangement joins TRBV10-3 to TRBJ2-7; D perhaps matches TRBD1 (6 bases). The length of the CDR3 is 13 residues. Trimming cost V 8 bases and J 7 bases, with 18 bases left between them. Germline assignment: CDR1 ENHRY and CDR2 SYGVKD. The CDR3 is CAIGEGQRVEQYF. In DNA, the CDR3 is TGTGCCATCGGCGAAGGACAGCGCGTAGAGCAGTACTTC.

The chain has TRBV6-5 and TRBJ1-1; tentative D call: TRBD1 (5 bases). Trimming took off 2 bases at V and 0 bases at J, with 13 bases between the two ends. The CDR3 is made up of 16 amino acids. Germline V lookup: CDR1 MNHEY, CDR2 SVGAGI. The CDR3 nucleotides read TGTGCCAGCAGTTACAGTTTTGCAGGGATGAACACTGAAGCTTTCTTT. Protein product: CASSYSFAGMNTEAFF.

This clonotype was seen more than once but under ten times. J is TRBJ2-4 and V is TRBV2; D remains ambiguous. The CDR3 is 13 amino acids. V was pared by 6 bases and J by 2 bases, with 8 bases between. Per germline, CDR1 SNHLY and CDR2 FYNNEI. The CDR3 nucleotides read TGTGCCAGCAGCGAGACCTCCAAAAACATTCAGTACTTC. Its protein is CASSETSKNIQYF.

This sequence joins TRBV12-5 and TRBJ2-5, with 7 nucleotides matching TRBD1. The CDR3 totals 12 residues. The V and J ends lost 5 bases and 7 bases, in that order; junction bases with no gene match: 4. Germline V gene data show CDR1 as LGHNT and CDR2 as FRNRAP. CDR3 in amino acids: CASGEGAWTQYF. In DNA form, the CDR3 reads TGTGCTAGTGGTGAGGGGGCTTGGACCCAGTACTTC. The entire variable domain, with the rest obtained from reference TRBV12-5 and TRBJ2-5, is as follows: DARVTQTPRHKVTEMGQEVTMRCQPILGHNTVFWYRQTMMQGLELLAYFRNRAPLDDSGMPKDRFSAEMPDATLATLKIQPSEPRDSAVYFCASGEGAWTQYFGPGTRLLVL.

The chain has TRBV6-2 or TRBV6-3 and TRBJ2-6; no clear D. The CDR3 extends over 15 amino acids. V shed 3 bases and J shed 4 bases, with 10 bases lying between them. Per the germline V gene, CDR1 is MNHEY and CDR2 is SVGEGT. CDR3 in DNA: TGTGCCAGCAGTTATGGGCAGGAAGGGGCCAACGTCCTGACTTTC. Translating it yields CASSYGQEGANVLTF.